The rows below give T cell receptor beta chains drawn from one sample of a study of blood T cell repertoires in COVID-19. The protocol was immunoSEQ multiplex PCR, while the TCRdb copy is restricted to in-frame clones and leaves out a portion. This table holds approximately 350,000 clones, 89% found once. Material: peripheral blood. These receptor sequences come from a man aged 35-49 years with acute or convalescent COVID-19. Each CDR3 is given without its conserved first and last residue. The D gene is left open where the match is weak.

d_call: NA
v_call: TRBV2
j_call: TRBJ2-2
cdr3_aa: ALTRQAEAGELF

d_call: NA
v_call: TRBV4-2
j_call: TRBJ2-6
cdr3_aa: ASSPQGKGSGANVLT

d_call: TRBD1
v_call: TRBV19
j_call: TRBJ1-2
cdr3_aa: ALSHLMLLPGGKGYT

d_call: TRBD2
v_call: TRBV7-9
j_call: TRBJ2-3
cdr3_aa: ASSLLGLADPTSTDTQY

d_call: TRBD1
v_call: TRBV7-6
j_call: TRBJ2-7
cdr3_aa: ASSHRGRGGEQY

d_call: TRBD1
v_call: TRBV30
j_call: TRBJ1-5
cdr3_aa: AWSPPDRVHQPQH

d_call: NA
v_call: TRBV4-1
j_call: TRBJ2-7
cdr3_aa: ASSPQGIYEQY

d_call: NA
v_call: TRBV7-6
j_call: TRBJ1-3
cdr3_aa: ASSLGRAGNTIY

d_call: TRBD1
v_call: TRBV11-2
j_call: TRBJ1-1
cdr3_aa: ASSLGYRGAGTEAF

d_call: NA
v_call: TRBV5-1
j_call: TRBJ2-2
cdr3_aa: ASIWGGRVNTGELF

d_call: TRBD1
v_call: TRBV6-2/TRBV6-3
j_call: TRBJ2-2
cdr3_aa: ASSWADRGINTGELF

d_call: NA
v_call: TRBV29-1
j_call: TRBJ2-2
cdr3_aa: SVQQGGDTGELF

d_call: TRBD1
v_call: TRBV7-9
j_call: TRBJ1-1
cdr3_aa: ASSAPQGRNTEAF

d_call: NA
v_call: TRBV5-1
j_call: TRBJ1-1
cdr3_aa: ASSLDPAQMSF

d_call: TRBD1
v_call: TRBV28
j_call: TRBJ1-6
cdr3_aa: ASSSDYRGLTPLH

d_call: TRBD1
v_call: TRBV15
j_call: TRBJ1-4
cdr3_aa: ATSRRTGGSEKLF

d_call: TRBD2
v_call: TRBV5-1
j_call: TRBJ2-1
cdr3_aa: ASSFRTSGSYNEQF

d_call: NA
v_call: TRBV6-5
j_call: TRBJ1-4
cdr3_aa: ASSYSIGTNEKLF

d_call: TRBD1
v_call: TRBV6-6
j_call: TRBJ2-7
cdr3_aa: ASTKQDRGTAYEQY

d_call: TRBD2
v_call: TRBV5-1
j_call: TRBJ2-7
cdr3_aa: ASSVGAGEGDEQY

d_call: NA
v_call: TRBV27
j_call: TRBJ1-6
cdr3_aa: ASTYGGLNSPLH

d_call: TRBD1
v_call: TRBV6-1
j_call: TRBJ1-4
cdr3_aa: ASSEGTGLKLF

d_call: NA
v_call: TRBV2
j_call: TRBJ2-1
cdr3_aa: ASRSYNEQF

d_call: TRBD1
v_call: TRBV28
j_call: TRBJ1-1
cdr3_aa: ASRPPTGTGSVQAF

d_call: NA
v_call: TRBV19
j_call: TRBJ2-7
cdr3_aa: ASSIGSPDEQY

d_call: NA
v_call: TRBV6-5
j_call: TRBJ1-2
cdr3_aa: ASSYSQGNYGYT

d_call: NA
v_call: TRBV19
j_call: TRBJ1-1
cdr3_aa: ASSIRREAPEAF

d_call: TRBD2
v_call: TRBV13
j_call: TRBJ2-3
cdr3_aa: ASSGGLAVTDTQY

d_call: TRBD1
v_call: TRBV6-5
j_call: TRBJ1-5
cdr3_aa: ASIGRGNLQPQH

d_call: NA
v_call: TRBV7-9
j_call: TRBJ2-5
cdr3_aa: ASSLVTSKETQY

d_call: TRBD2
v_call: TRBV6-2/TRBV6-3
j_call: TRBJ2-3
cdr3_aa: ASSPGLAGATDTQY

d_call: TRBD1
v_call: TRBV5-4
j_call: TRBJ1-1
cdr3_aa: ASSVSGGLTEAF

d_call: NA
v_call: TRBV28
j_call: TRBJ1-2
cdr3_aa: ASSFAQSYT

d_call: TRBD1
v_call: TRBV3-1/TRBV3-2
j_call: TRBJ1-6
cdr3_aa: ASSLGQGWGYSNSPLH

d_call: NA
v_call: TRBV5-1
j_call: TRBJ2-1
cdr3_aa: ASTLPGNEQF

d_call: TRBD1
v_call: TRBV11-2
j_call: TRBJ1-4
cdr3_aa: ASSLGQGATNEKLF

d_call: TRBD1
v_call: TRBV7-2
j_call: TRBJ1-4
cdr3_aa: ASSSDRGMNEKLF

d_call: NA
v_call: TRBV2
j_call: TRBJ1-1
cdr3_aa: ASSEVSTAIMNTEAF

d_call: NA
v_call: TRBV7-2
j_call: TRBJ1-4
cdr3_aa: ASSLWNRDFDEKLF

d_call: NA
v_call: TRBV10-3
j_call: TRBJ1-6
cdr3_aa: AISDMKAYSSYNSPLH

d_call: NA
v_call: TRBV5-6
j_call: TRBJ2-3
cdr3_aa: ASSLGPTSTDTQY

d_call: NA
v_call: TRBV28
j_call: TRBJ2-7
cdr3_aa: ATLRGGAMDYEQY

d_call: TRBD1
v_call: TRBV6-5
j_call: TRBJ1-1
cdr3_aa: ASNRQGGNTEAF

d_call: NA
v_call: TRBV5-1
j_call: TRBJ2-1
cdr3_aa: ASSWLVESSYNEQF

d_call: NA
v_call: TRBV10-3
j_call: TRBJ2-1
cdr3_aa: AIKEDRGSAYNEQF

d_call: NA
v_call: TRBV18
j_call: TRBJ1-5
cdr3_aa: ASSPLGGVNQPQH

d_call: TRBD2
v_call: TRBV27
j_call: TRBJ2-3
cdr3_aa: ASSWGGTSGGTQY

d_call: NA
v_call: TRBV7-2
j_call: TRBJ2-5
cdr3_aa: ASSLDRAQETQY

d_call: NA
v_call: TRBV29-1
j_call: TRBJ1-1
cdr3_aa: SVMTRMNTEAF

d_call: TRBD1
v_call: TRBV5-1
j_call: TRBJ2-5
cdr3_aa: ASTPSLTGQQETQY